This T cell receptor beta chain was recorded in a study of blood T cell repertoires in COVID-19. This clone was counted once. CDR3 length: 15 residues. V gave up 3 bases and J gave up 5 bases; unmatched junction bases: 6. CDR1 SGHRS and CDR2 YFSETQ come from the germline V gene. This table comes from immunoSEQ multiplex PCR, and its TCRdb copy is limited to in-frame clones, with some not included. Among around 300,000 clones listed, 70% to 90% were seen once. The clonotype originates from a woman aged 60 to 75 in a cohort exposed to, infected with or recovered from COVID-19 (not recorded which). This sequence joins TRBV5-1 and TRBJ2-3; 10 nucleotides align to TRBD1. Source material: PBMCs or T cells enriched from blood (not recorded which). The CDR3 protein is CASSWATGGRDTQYF. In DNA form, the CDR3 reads TGCGCCAGCAGCTGGGCGACAGGGGGCAGAGATACGCAGTATTTT.